This T cell receptor beta chain was captured in a study of T-cell reconstitution after alpha-beta-depleted transplantation in children. As it was prepared, the TCRbeta library received unique molecular identifiers. MiXCR, run by TCRdb on the PCR reads, gives a single entry per CDR3 protein. The data hold 420,000 or so distinct CDR3 sequences, with approximately 11% observed a single time. The sequence derives from a human donor who donated a stem cell graft to a child with acute myeloid leukemia. This material consisted of PBMCs from the stem cell graft donor, taken from the stem cell graft.

CDR3 sequence reads: CASSFDARPYEQYF. As DNA, the CDR3 is TGTGCCAGCAGCTTTGACGCCCGACCCTACGAGCAGTACTTC. V and J are TRBV5-5 and TRBJ2-7; D uncertain. Deletions cut 2 bases from V and 2 bases from J, with 11 bases between. Germline-derived CDR1 and CDR2 are SGHKS and YYEKEE (reference sequence). CDR3 size: 14 residues.